The 12 T cell receptor beta chains reported below all come from one sample, sequenced in a study of blood T cell repertoires in COVID-19. Sequencing was performed with immunoSEQ multiplex PCR; in TCRdb, only in-frame clones are kept and a portion is missing. Of roughly 52,000 clones listed, roughly 85% were seen once; the top ten hold over 9.5%. Sequences were obtained from peripheral blood. Receptor source: a human donor in a cohort sampled during active COVID-19.

The chain uses TRBV7-7 and TRBJ2-1, with TRBD2 matching over 9 bases. V dropped 1 base and J dropped 8; count of bases not matched to a gene: 6. The CDR3 is 15 residues long. Germline CDR1 reads SSHAT; CDR2 reads FNYEAQ (reference sequence). The CDR3 spells CASSLDSGRVDEQFF. The CDR3 bases are TGTGCCAGCAGCTTAGATAGCGGGAGAGTGGATGAGCAGTTCTTC.

CDR3 amino acids: CASSPSTGGNTIYF. DNA for the CDR3: TGTGCCAGCAGCCCTTCGACAGGGGGAAACACCATATATTTT. The chain couples TRBV5-5 to TRBJ1-3; 7 bases map to TRBD1. This CDR3 contains 14 residues. With V trimmed by 4 bases and J by 4 bases, 5 bases remained unmatched. The germline V gene has CDR1 SGHKS and CDR2 YYEKEE (reference sequence).

The chain recombines TRBV7-5 with TRBJ1-1; the table's D call TRBD1 went unverified against the DNA. TRBV7-5 is assigned pseudogene status. The CDR3 covers 15 residues. The CDR3 sequence is CARSLAWHQNTEAFF. The CDR3 bases are TGTGCCAGAAGCTTAGCTTGGCACCAGAACACTGAAGCTTTCTTT.

V and J are TRBV6-1 and TRBJ2-7; D possibly corresponds to TRBD1 (6 bases). CDR1 and CDR2 from the germline V gene are MNHNS and SASEGT. Trimming removed 0 bases from V and 3 bases from J, with 9 bases in between. CDR3 size: 14 residues. CDR3 coding DNA: TGTGCCAGCAGTGAAGCAACAGGGATCTACGAGCAGTACTTC. Its translation is CASSEATGIYEQYF.

The chain has TRBV7-3 and TRBJ1-1, with TRBD1 as a possible D gene (5 bases). CDR3 size: 15 residues. V was pared by 1 base and J by 6 bases, with 15 bases between. Germline lookup yields CDR1 SGHTA and CDR2 FQGTGA. CDR3 bases: TGTGCCAGCAGCTTAAGAGGCGGGGCGGATTCTGAAGCTTTCTTT. This translates into CASSLRGGADSEAFF.

The chain couples TRBV2 to TRBJ2-3, with D maybe TRBD2 (6 bases). There are 16 residues in the CDR3. The ends were cut back, 4 bases at V and 2 bases at J, with 16 bases in the middle. The germline gives CDR1 SNHLY, CDR2 FYNNEI. DNA of the CDR3: TGTGCCAGCAGTGGACTCAGAGGGACTTCCACAGATACGCAGTATTTT. Its protein product is CASSGLRGTSTDTQYF.

This chain connects TRBV4-1 to TRBJ1-4; 9 positions agree with TRBD1. Per germline, CDR1 MGHRA and CDR2 YSYEKL. The CDR3 consists of 15 residues. Trimming took 0 bases from V and 5 from J; bases not matched to a gene: 1. The CDR3 is CASSQEDRGNEKLFF. As DNA, the CDR3 is TGCGCCAGCAGCCAAGAAGACAGGGGGAATGAAAAACTGTTTTTT.

The chain carries TRBV13 and TRBJ2-7; tentative D call: TRBD2 (6 bases). This CDR3 region has 14 residues. Germline CDR1 PRHDT, CDR2 FYEKMQ (reference sequence). V was cut by 8 bases and J by 2 bases, with 16 bases left in between. The CDR3 region is CASGQTRSAYEQYF. The CDR3 DNA follows: TGTGCCAGCGGCCAGACTAGATCAGCCTACGAGCAGTACTTC.

For this clone: In the same sample, other DNA sequences code for this CDR3. The CDR3, as DNA: TGTGCCAGCAGCCCCCTAGCGCTGAGCTCCTACGAGCAGTACTTC. Its translation is CASSPLALSSYEQYF. The chain combines TRBV11-2 with TRBJ2-7, with a weak D call TRBD2 (6 bases). Germline lookup yields CDR1 SGHAT and CDR2 FQNNGV. The CDR3 totals 15 residues. V was pared by 5 bases and J by 0 bases, with 14 bases between.

V gene TRBV5-5 combines with J gene TRBJ2-3; D is perhaps TRBD1 (5 bases). Germline CDR1 SGHKS, CDR2 YYEKEE (reference sequence). Trimming took 2 bases from V and 0 from J, leaving 13 bases between them. The CDR3 runs to 16 residues. The CDR3 bases are TGTGCCAGCAGCTTAGGCTGGGGCACCAGCACAGATACGCAGTATTTT. Its translation: CASSLGWGTSTDTQYF.

The V gene is TRBV9, the J gene TRBJ2-7; TRBD1 matches 7 bases. Germline V CDR1 and CDR2: SGDLS, YYNGEE. J was trimmed by 1 base and V by 0 bases; bases with no gene match: 7. This CDR3 is 16 amino acids long. The CDR3 DNA sequence: TGTGCCAGCAGCGTAGGGTCCGGGACAGCTTCCTACGAGCAGTACTTC. The encoded protein is CASSVGSGTASYEQYF.

The rearrangement links TRBV5-1 to TRBJ2-1; 14 bases agree with TRBD2. The CDR3 has 17 residues. Germline loops: CDR1 SGHRS, CDR2 YFSETQ. Trimming cost V 4 bases and J 7 bases; bases outside gene matches: 10. CDR3 coding DNA: TGCGCCAGCAGCCCCGGACTAGCGGGAGGAAGTAAAAATGAGCAGTTCTTC. Its protein product is CASSPGLAGGSKNEQFF.